The 16 T cell receptor beta chains below were found in one sample sequenced in a study of human T cells and chemical hapten exposure. The starting material, unfractionated whole blood, was used for total RNA extraction. TCRdb called the 5' RACE reads again in MiXCR, with one record for every CDR3 protein. The sample records some 150,000 distinct CDR3 sequences, 4.1% being singletons. The receptors come from a female donor in good health.

This clonotype has only one observation. The chain joins TRBV7-2 to TRBJ1-5; no clear D gene. Trimming took 3 bases from V and 2 from J, leaving 8 bases between them. The CDR3 spans 14 residues. The germline CDR1 and CDR2 sequences are SGHTA and FQGNSA. For the CDR3, the DNA is TGTGCCAGCAGCTTCCGGGGAGGCAATCAGCCCCAGCATTTT. Residues: CASSFRGGNQPQHF.

This clonotype was observed at least ten times. This chain joins TRBV7-3 and TRBJ2-5; 12 bases map to TRBD2. This CDR3 is 15 amino acids long. With 5 bases clipped from V and 5 bases from J, the junction kept 6 bases outside the gene matches. The germline V gene encodes CDR1 SGHTA and CDR2 FQGTGA. The CDR3 nucleotides are TGTGCCAGCAGCACTACTAGCGGGGGGCGGGAGACCCAGTACTTC. Encoded protein: CASSTTSGGRETQYF.

At least ten counts were recorded for this clonotype. The chain recombines TRBV19 with TRBJ2-7; TRBD1 aligns across 9 bases. This CDR3 has 15 residues. Germline assignment: CDR1 LNHDA and CDR2 SQIVND (reference sequence). The J segment lost 6 bases and the V segment lost 4 bases, leaving 10 bases of the junction unmatched. CDR3 residues: CASSTFRDRVGEQYF. The CDR3 region has the DNA TGTGCCAGTAGTACTTTTCGGGACAGGGTCGGCGAGCAGTACTTC.

This clonotype was seen at least ten times. The chain joins TRBV6-1 to TRBJ2-1; no definite D call. V was clipped by 8 bases and J by 7 bases, with 15 bases between them. The CDR3 has 13 amino acids. Germline CDR1 reads MNHNS; CDR2 reads SASEGT. The CDR3 DNA reads TGTGCCAGCCGATCCGTACCAGGTAATGAGCAGTTCTTC. It encodes CASRSVPGNEQFF.

The V gene is TRBV3-1, the J gene TRBJ2-7; D is ambiguous. Trimming cost V 1 base and J 0 bases, with 10 bases left between them. This CDR3 region has 15 residues. Germline-derived CDR1 and CDR2 are LGHDT and YNNKEL (reference sequence). The CDR3 protein is CASSQGAHSSYEQYF. For the CDR3, the DNA is TGTGCCAGCAGCCAAGGGGCTCACAGCTCCTACGAGCAGTACTTC.

This clonotype was detected many times. This sequence joins TRBV5-1 and TRBJ1-4; 7 nucleotides match TRBD1. Trimming at V came to 2 bases and at J to 2 bases, leaving 15 bases not matched to a gene. Germline V gives CDR1 SGHRS, CDR2 YFSETQ. This CDR3 comprises 19 residues. Written as DNA, the CDR3 is TGCGCCAGCAGCTTAAGCGGATCGGGACAGCCGGGCACTAATGAAAAACTGTTTTTT. This sequence encodes CASSLSGSGQPGTNEKLFF.

The rearrangement joins TRBV5-6 to TRBJ1-6, with D unresolved. Germline CDR1 reads SGHDT; CDR2 reads YYEEEE. The germline V and J ends were trimmed by 0 bases and 9 bases, with 4 bases remaining between them. CDR3 size: 12 residues. The CDR3 here is CASSLGSSPLHF. For the CDR3, the DNA is TGTGCCAGCAGCTTGGGGAGTTCACCCCTCCACTTT.

In its sample, this clonotype was seen many times. The chain carries TRBV19 and TRBJ2-1, with D possibly matching TRBD2 (6 bases). The germline V gene has CDR1 LNHDA and CDR2 SQIVND (reference sequence). The CDR3 runs 16 residues. The V end lost 1 base, the J end lost 6 bases, and 16 bases lay between the germline ends. The CDR3 loop reads CASSIGGTHAGNEQFF. CDR3 DNA: TGTGCCAGTAGTATAGGCGGGACTCATGCGGGCAATGAGCAGTTCTTC.

This clonotype was observed at least ten times. V is TRBV2 and J is TRBJ1-1, with D possibly TRBD1 on 6 matching bases. Trimming removed 6 bases from V and 3 bases from J, with 11 bases in between. Looked up from germline, CDR1 is SNHLY and CDR2 is FYNNEI. The CDR3 length is 13 residues. The CDR3 protein is CASRTGGHTEAFF. In DNA, the CDR3 is TGTGCCAGCAGAACCGGGGGGCACACTGAAGCTTTCTTT.

This clonotype was observed at least ten times. The chain is built from TRBV29-1 and TRBJ2-7, with D possibly TRBD1 on 7 matching bases. Germline CDR1 is SQVTM and CDR2 is ANQGSEA. The CDR3 extends over 15 amino acids. V dropped 4 bases and J dropped 1 base, with 17 bases sitting between them. The CDR3 protein is CSVAPRTGGSYEQYF. The CDR3 DNA sequence: TGCAGCGTTGCCCCTAGGACAGGAGGGTCCTACGAGCAGTACTTC.

Ten or more counts support this clonotype. The chain recombines TRBV3-1 with TRBJ1-2, with TRBD1 identical over 7 bases. The germline CDR1 and CDR2 sequences are LGHDT and YNNKEL (reference sequence). The CDR3 is made up of 16 amino acids. V trimming: 6 bases; J trimming: 1 base; junction bases outside the gene matches: 11. The CDR3 spells CASSPQWDSINYGYTF. CDR3 coding DNA: TGTGCCAGCAGTCCCCAGTGGGACAGCATTAACTATGGCTACACCTTC.

There are many counts of this clonotype. The J gene is TRBJ1-5, the V gene TRBV6-5, with D possibly matching TRBD1 (5 bases). The V and J ends lost 0 bases and 2 bases respectively, with 17 bases between them. This CDR3 contains 18 residues. In germline, CDR1 is MNHEY, CDR2 SVGAGI. The CDR3 here is CASSYSAKQGRGNQPQHF. The DNA of the CDR3 is TGTGCCAGCAGTTACTCAGCTAAGCAGGGTCGCGGCAATCAGCCCCAGCATTTT.

This clonotype was counted many times. This chain joins TRBV3-1 and TRBJ2-3, with TRBD2 matching 9 bases. The CDR3 is 18 residues long. V lost 1 base and J lost 5; bases outside the gene matches: 13. The germline gives CDR1 LGHDT, CDR2 YNNKEL (reference sequence). The CDR3 spells CASSQGGIGGGALDTQYF. The CDR3 coding sequence is TGTGCCAGCAGCCAAGGTGGAATCGGCGGGGGGGCGTTAGATACGCAGTATTTT.

The sample holds many counts of this clonotype. The V call is TRBV20-1, the J call TRBJ2-2; weak D call: TRBD1 (6 bases). V was trimmed by 3 bases and J by 0 bases, leaving 11 bases between them. Germline V gene lookup returns CDR1 DFQATT and CDR2 SNEGSKA (reference sequence). The CDR3 length is 15 residues. The CDR3 sequence is CSARPGDPNTGELFF. The CDR3 nucleotides are TGCAGTGCTAGGCCAGGGGATCCGAACACCGGGGAGCTGTTTTTT.

This clonotype showed up many times. V is TRBV10-3 and J is TRBJ1-6; D gene ambiguous. The CDR3 loop spans 15 amino acids. V was shortened by 6 bases and J by 8 bases, with 17 bases between the two germline ends. CDR1 is ENHRY, CDR2 SYGVKD, per germline. CDR3 DNA sequence: TGTGCCATCAGGGAGACGGGTACCAGCGATTCACCCCTCCACTTT. Translating gives CAIRETGTSDSPLHF.

This clonotype was detected ten times or more. V usage is TRBV2 and J usage is TRBJ2-3; D gene ambiguous. Trimming took 3 bases from V and 0 from J, leaving 10 bases between them. CDR3 length: 15 residues. Germline CDR1 and CDR2: SNHLY and FYNNEI. The chain's CDR3 is CASSERLTSTDTQYF. The CDR3, as DNA: TGTGCCAGCAGTGAGCGGCTGACTAGCACAGATACGCAGTATTTT.